The clone carrying this T cell receptor (beta chain) was detected ten times or more. The data originate from a study of molecular identifiers for immune sequencing clone quantification. About the study: Five aliquots were made in replicates from the RNA of 20,000 or 100,000 naive CD8 cells, and four were sequenced.

TCRdb analysed the PCR reads with MiXCR anew, one entry per CDR3 protein. The sample contains about 18,000 distinct CDR3 sequences, 20% to 25% of which appear only once. A CD8+CD4-CCR7+CD45RA+ phenotype served as the sorting definition for naive CD8 T cells. The material sequenced was naive CD8+ T cells from blood, with Jurkat cell RNA spiked in. The sample's subset: FACS-sorted CD8+CD4-CCR7+CD45RA+ naive T cells. The sequence was obtained from a human donor in good health. Some libraries in this study had Jurkat cell RNA spiked in.

The CDR3 spells CASSYPRHSGSGSDTQYF. The CDR3 coding sequence is TGTGCCAGCAGTTACCCCAGGCACAGCGGGAGTGGGTCAGATACGCAGTATTTT. V usage is TRBV6-6 and J usage is TRBJ2-3; 8 bases align to TRBD2. The CDR3 runs to 18 residues. The ends lost 2 bases at V and 4 bases at J; junction bases unmatched: 14. Germline V lookup: CDR1 MNHNY, CDR2 SVGAGI (reference sequence).